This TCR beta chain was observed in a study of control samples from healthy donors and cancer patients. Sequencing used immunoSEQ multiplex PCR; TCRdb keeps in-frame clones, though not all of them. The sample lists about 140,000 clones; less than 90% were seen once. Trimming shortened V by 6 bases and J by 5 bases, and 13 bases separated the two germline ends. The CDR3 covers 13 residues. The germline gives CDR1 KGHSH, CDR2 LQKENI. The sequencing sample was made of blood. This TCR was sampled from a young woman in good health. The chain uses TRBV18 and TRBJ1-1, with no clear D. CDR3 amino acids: CASSAAVGTEAFF. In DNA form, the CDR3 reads TGTGCCAGCTCGGCCGCGGTTGGGACTGAAGCTTTCTTT.